Presented here are 28 T cell receptor beta chains from one specimen sequenced in a study of T-cell reconstitution after alpha-beta-depleted transplantation in children. TCRbeta library preparation incorporated unique molecular identifiers. TCRdb reprocessed the PCR reads via MiXCR and lists one record per CDR3 protein. The table has around 180,000 distinct CDR3 sequences, more than 9.5% seen once. Source: PBMCs, taken before TCRalphabeta/CD19-depleted stem cell transplant. The origin of the receptors is a boy between 2 and 10 years old with acute myeloid leukemia, due to receive a stem cell transplant.

This clonotype was counted many times. V usage is TRBV29-1 and J usage is TRBJ2-7, with a tentative D call TRBD2 (6 bases). Per germline, CDR1 SQVTM and CDR2 ANQGSEA. The germline V and J ends were trimmed by 5 bases and 4 bases, with 18 bases remaining between them. The CDR3 consists of 14 residues. The CDR3 protein is CSVNLKGGSYEQYF. The CDR3 nucleotides are TGCAGCGTTAACTTAAAAGGAGGGTCGTACGAGCAGTACTTC.

This clonotype was detected many times. The CDR3 region has the DNA TGTGCCAGCAACCCGACCGGGACCCAAACCGGGGAGCTGTTTTTT. Its protein is CASNPTGTQTGELFF. The gene calls are TRBV9 and TRBJ2-2; tentatively, D is TRBD1 or TRBD2 (5 bases each). From germline, CDR1 is SGDLS and CDR2 YYNGEE. The CDR3 runs 15 residues. V was shortened by 6 bases and J by 5 bases, with 17 bases between the two germline ends. The full variable domain, rest sourced from reference TRBV9 and TRBJ2-2, is DSGVTQTPKHLITATGQRVTLRCSPRSGDLSVYWYQQSLDQGLQFLIQYYNGEERAKGNILERFSAQQFPDLHSELNLSSLELGDSALYFCASNPTGTQTGELFFGEGSRLTVL.

This chain joins TRBV5-6 and TRBJ1-6; the D is unclear. V lost 6 bases, J lost 7 bases, and 17 bases lay in between. Germline assignment: CDR1 SGHDT and CDR2 YYEEEE. The length of the CDR3 is 15 residues. The CDR3 DNA follows: TGTGCCAGCAACCCTTCCGGGCGATTAAATTCACCCCTCCACTTT. This codes for CASNPSGRLNSPLHF.

This clonotype was seen ten or more times. The CDR3 sequence is CSAGSYRTDTQYF. In DNA, the CDR3 is TGCAGTGCAGGTTCCTACCGCACAGATACGCAGTATTTT. The chain carries TRBV20-1 and TRBJ2-3; D not resolved. The CDR3 runs 13 residues. V lost 6 bases and J 1 base, leaving 11 bases between the germline ends. Germline CDR1 and CDR2: DFQATT and SNEGSKA (reference sequence).

This clonotype was picked up many times. The chain links TRBV20-1 to TRBJ2-7, with a weak D call TRBD2 (6 bases). The CDR3 consists of 13 residues. Germline V gene data show CDR1 as DFQATT and CDR2 as SNEGSKA (reference sequence). V was pared by 5 bases and J by 0 bases, with 11 bases between. The CDR3, as DNA: TGCAGTGCTCGGGAGTCGGGCTCCTACGAGCAGTACGTC. It is translated as CSARESGSYEQYV.

This clonotype has at least ten counts. This chain links TRBV7-9 with TRBJ2-1, with 8 nucleotides matching TRBD2. The CDR3 is 15 residues long. CDR1 SEHNR and CDR2 FQNEAQ come from the germline V gene (reference sequence). The V and J ends lost 2 bases and 5 bases, in that order; junction bases with no gene match: 5. For the CDR3, the DNA is TGTGCCAGCAGCTTAATCGGCGGGAGGAACAATGAGCAGTTCTTC. It translates to CASSLIGGRNNEQFF.

This clonotype was recorded at least ten times. Here the CDR3 reads CASARGQEAFF. The DNA for the CDR3 is TGTGCCAGCGCCAGGGGCCAAGAAGCTTTCTTT. J is TRBJ1-1 and V is TRBV27, with a tentative D call TRBD1 (6 bases). V was clipped by 8 bases and J by 8 bases, with 12 bases between them. CDR3 length equals 11 residues. Germline lookup yields CDR1 MNHEY and CDR2 SMNVEV (reference sequence).

This clonotype was seen ten or more times. J is TRBJ1-2 and V is TRBV20-1; D not certain. Germline V gene data show CDR1 as DFQATT and CDR2 as SNEGSKA (reference sequence). V lost 1 base and J 2 bases, leaving 5 bases between the germline ends. The CDR3 sequence is 12 residues long. The DNA for the CDR3 is TGCAGTGCTAGAGGGCAGAACTATGGCTACACCTTC. Translating it yields CSARGQNYGYTF.

This clonotype came up many times. The gene calls are TRBV5-4 and TRBJ2-7, with 9 bases matching TRBD2. CDR1 is SGHNT, CDR2 YYREEE, per germline (reference sequence). The CDR3 length is 17 residues. The V and J ends lost 5 bases and 4 bases, in that order; junction bases with no gene match: 16. The CDR3 is CASRAGSSGNVQYEQYF. CDR3 DNA sequence: TGTGCCAGCAGGGCCGGCTCTAGCGGGAACGTACAGTACGAGCAGTACTTC. Full variable domain (outside the CDR3, taken from reference TRBV5-4 and TRBJ2-7): ETGVTQSPTHLIKTRGQQVTLRCSSQSGHNTVSWYQQALGQGPQFIFQYYREEENGRGNFPPRFSGLQFPNYSSELNVNALELDDSALYLCASRAGSSGNVQYEQYFGPGTRLTVT.

With regard to this clonotype: Possible read error: a much larger clone is one base away. The gene calls are TRBV5-1 and TRBJ2-5; the D gene is possibly TRBD1 (6 bases). The CDR3 is 15 amino acids. Germline V gives CDR1 SGHRS, CDR2 YFSETQ. CDR3 protein: CAGSKADSLMETQYF. In DNA, the CDR3 is TGCGCCGGCAGCAAAGCGGACAGCCTCATGGAGACCCAGTACTTC.

Only a few counts were recorded for this clonotype. The genes are TRBV20-1 and TRBJ2-7; tentatively, D is TRBD1 or TRBD2 (5 bases each). The V and J ends lost 5 bases and 4 bases respectively, with 18 bases between them. The CDR3 totals 14 residues. Germline CDR1 is DFQATT and CDR2 is SNEGSKA (reference sequence). CDR3 amino acids: CSAVPGPSFYEQYF. CDR3 DNA sequence: TGCAGTGCTGTACCGGGACCCAGTTTTTACGAGCAGTACTTC.

This clonotype showed up many times. V gene TRBV7-8 combines with J gene TRBJ2-7, with TRBD2 identical over 8 bases. CDR3 size: 16 residues. V shed 5 bases and J 2 bases; nucleotides not matched to a gene: 11. Germline-derived CDR1 and CDR2 are SGHVS and FQNEAQ. The CDR3 DNA is TGTGCCAGCAGCCATTTTCTGACTAGCGCTGCCTACGAGCAGTACTTC. Residues: CASSHFLTSAAYEQYF.

This clonotype was recorded many times. The gene calls are TRBV7-9 and TRBJ1-4; D may be TRBD1 (5 bases). CDR3 size: 14 residues. V was pared by 5 bases and J by 7 bases, with 14 bases between. Germline V gene data show CDR1 as SEHNR and CDR2 as FQNEAQ (reference sequence). The CDR3 DNA is TGTGCCAGCAGCCCGACGGGGCCGAGTGAAAAACTGTTTTTT. Encoded protein: CASSPTGPSEKLFF.

This clonotype has ten or more counts. CDR3 sequence reads: CASSFGVLDTQYF. The CDR3 DNA is TGTGCCAGCAGCTTTGGGGTTCTAGATACGCAGTATTTT. The chain has TRBV7-9 and TRBJ2-3; D remains ambiguous. Germline V gives CDR1 SEHNR, CDR2 FQNEAQ (reference sequence). The germline V and J ends were trimmed by 3 bases and 5 bases, with 9 bases remaining between them. The CDR3 contains 13 residues.

Regarding this clonotype: It may be a read error: a sequence one base away is much more abundant. V and J are TRBV6-5 and TRBJ2-5; 9 nucleotides line up with TRBD1. Germline V CDR1 and CDR2: MNHEY, SVGAGI. This CDR3 has 15 amino acids. The V and J ends lost 4 bases and 4 bases, in that order; junction bases with no gene match: 7. As DNA, the CDR3 is TGTGCCAGCAGTTTCGGGGACAGGGATGGAGAGACCCAGTACTTC. Its translation: CASSFGDRDGETQYF.

As concerns this clonotype: The germline gene is not matched at one end of the junction; a read error may be the cause. The chain couples TRBV3-1 to TRBJ2-6; D unresolved. Looked up from germline, CDR1 is LGHDT and CDR2 is YNNKEL (reference sequence). CDR3 length equals 18 residues. CDR3 sequence: CTSCPPVWANSGANVLTF. The DNA for the CDR3 is TGTACCAGCTGTCCCCCGGTCTGGGCCAACTCTGGGGCCAACGTCCTGACTTTC.

This clonotype was detected many times. The V and J genes are TRBV27 and TRBJ2-7, with D unclear. The germline V gene has CDR1 MNHEY and CDR2 SMNVEV (reference sequence). Trimming stripped 4 bases from V and 4 bases from J, with 8 bases between. The CDR3 loop spans 12 amino acids. CDR3 region: CASSSPRYEQYF. CDR3 DNA: TGTGCCAGCAGTTCCCCGAGGTACGAGCAGTACTTC.

CDR3 coding DNA: TGTGCCAGCAGCGCAAGCCTTCGGGGGACCGGCACAGATACGCAGTATTTT. Translated: CASSASLRGTGTDTQYF. The chain links TRBV7-3 to TRBJ2-3; tentatively, D is TRBD2 (6 bases). The V and J ends lost 5 bases and 1 base respectively, with 19 bases between them. Germline V gives CDR1 SGHTA, CDR2 FQGTGA. The CDR3 runs 17 residues. Based on the CDR3 plus reference TRBV7-3 and TRBJ2-3, the full variable domain is GAGVSQTPSNKVTEKGKYVELRCDPISGHTALYWYRQSLGQGPEFLIYFQGTGAADDSGLPNDRFFAVRPEGSVSTLKIQRTERGDSAVYLCASSASLRGTGTDTQYFGPGTRLTVL.

At least ten counts were recorded for this clonotype. The rearrangement links TRBV7-8 to TRBJ2-2, with 7 positions matching TRBD1. CDR3 size: 15 residues. V shed 3 bases and J 6 bases; nucleotides not matched to a gene: 7. Germline-derived CDR1 and CDR2 are SGHVS and FQNEAQ. The CDR3 nucleotides read TGTGCCAGCAGCTTCCCCGACAGGGTTGCCGGGGAGCTGTTTTTT. Its protein product is CASSFPDRVAGELFF. Looking up the rest from reference TRBV7-8 and TRBJ2-2 gives the full variable domain: GAGVSQSPRYKVAKRGQDVALRCDPISGHVSLFWYQQALGQGPEFLTYFQNEAQLDKSGLPSDRFFAERPEGSVSTLKIQRTQQEDSAVYLCASSFPDRVAGELFFGEGSRLTVL.

This clonotype was recorded at least ten times. The chain couples TRBV7-3 to TRBJ2-2; 8 nucleotides match TRBD1. Germline V gene lookup returns CDR1 SGHTA and CDR2 FQGTGA. This CDR3 region has 14 residues. With V trimmed by 6 bases and J by 8 bases, 8 bases remained unmatched. The CDR3 DNA reads as TGTGCCAGCAGTCCCAGGGGGCCGGGTGGGGAGCTGTTTTTT. This gives the protein CASSPRGPGGELFF.

Ten or more counts support this clonotype. This chain uses TRBV27 with TRBJ2-3; possibly TRBD2 for D (6 bases). This CDR3 has 15 amino acids. Germline V CDR1 and CDR2: MNHEY, SMNVEV (reference sequence). V dropped 4 bases and J dropped 4 bases, with 15 bases sitting between them. CDR3 sequence (DNA): TGTGCCAGCAGTTCCCACGGAGGGAGAGCAGATACGCAGTATTTT. Protein product: CASSSHGGRADTQYF.

This clonotype was counted ten times or more. The V call is TRBV20-1, the J call TRBJ1-3; D might be TRBD1 (6 bases). The CDR3 totals 13 residues. Germline V gives CDR1 DFQATT, CDR2 SNEGSKA (reference sequence). The germline V and J ends were trimmed by 8 bases and 8 bases, with 19 bases remaining between them. The DNA for the CDR3 is TGCAGTTGTCGGACAGCTGAGGGGGACACCATATATTTT. Translating it yields CSCRTAEGDTIYF.

This clonotype was recorded a few times. At one end the junction does not follow the germline gene, possibly because of a read error. The chain has TRBV20-1 and TRBJ2-1, with 16 bases aligning to TRBD2. Germline V gives CDR1 DFQATT, CDR2 SNEGSKA (reference sequence). The CDR3 spans 18 residues. DNA for the CDR3: TGCTGTGCTAAGACCGGGACTAGCGGGAGGGCCGGCAACAATGAGCAGTTCTTC. Translated, it gives CCAKTGTSGRAGNNEQFF.

This clonotype was counted at least ten times. V is TRBV20-1 and J is TRBJ1-3; 7 bases agree with TRBD1. This CDR3 contains 16 residues. V was pared by 1 base and J by 0 bases, with 6 bases of the junction left unmatched. CDR1 is DFQATT and CDR2 is SNEGSKA in the germline V gene (reference sequence). Here the CDR3 reads CSARVPDRVSGNTIYF. In DNA, the CDR3 is TGCAGTGCTAGAGTCCCCGACAGGGTCTCTGGAAACACCATATATTTT.

This clonotype was counted at least ten times. V gene TRBV20-1 combines with J gene TRBJ2-1, with D perhaps matching TRBD2 (7 bases). The germline V and J ends were trimmed by 2 bases and 8 bases, with 16 bases remaining between them. This CDR3 spans 14 amino acids. Germline V gives CDR1 DFQATT, CDR2 SNEGSKA (reference sequence). The CDR3 DNA follows: TGCAGTGCTAGACGGGGCGGAGGGGGGGATGAGCAGTTCTTC. Encoded protein: CSARRGGGGDEQFF.

This clonotype was observed at least ten times. As DNA, the CDR3 is TGCGCCAGCAGCTTGGCTTCCAATGAGCAGTTCTTC. Translation gives CASSLASNEQFF. The chain carries TRBV5-1 and TRBJ2-1; D remains unclear. The CDR3 spans 12 residues. Trimming cost V 0 bases and J 6 bases, with 4 bases left between them. CDR1 is SGHRS, CDR2 YFSETQ, per germline.

This clonotype was counted many times. The V call is TRBV30, the J call TRBJ2-1; TRBD2 aligns across 8 bases. The V gene's germline CDR1 is GTSNPN and CDR2 SVGIG (reference sequence). Germline trimming cut 4 bases from V and 1 base from J; bases unmatched to any gene: 12. CDR3 length: 17 residues. CDR3: CAWTKAGTRVSYNEQFF. The CDR3 DNA sequence: TGTGCCTGGACAAAGGCCGGGACTAGGGTATCCTACAATGAGCAGTTCTTC.

This clonotype was seen many times. Here the CDR3 reads CASSPGQLNGYTF. In nucleotides, the CDR3 is TGTGCCAGCTCACCAGGCCAGTTGAATGGCTACACCTTC. The chain couples TRBV18 to TRBJ1-2; D remains ambiguous. Trimming removed 2 bases from V and 6 bases from J, with 10 bases in between. Germline V gene lookup returns CDR1 KGHSH and CDR2 LQKENI. The CDR3 covers 13 residues.